This note documents a single T cell receptor beta chain sequence. The sample belongs to a study of technical replicates of blood from several donors. Sequencing was performed with immunoSEQ multiplex PCR; in TCRdb, only in-frame clones are kept and a portion is missing. There are about 81,000 clones in the sample; about 96% occur only once, and around 0.2% lies in the top ten. Germline V gives CDR1 PRHDT, CDR2 FYEKMQ (reference sequence). V was pared by 5 bases and J by 6 bases, with 6 bases of the junction left unmatched. This CDR3 comprises 16 residues. V usage is TRBV13 and J usage is TRBJ2-3, with 15 bases lining up with TRBD2. The origin of this receptor is a human donor in good health. The sample taken for sequencing was T cells isolated from PBMCs. CDR3: CASSRLGLAGGDTQYF. The CDR3 DNA follows: TGTGCCAGCAGCCGACTAGGACTAGCGGGAGGGGATACGCAGTATTTT.